The next 13 T cell receptor beta chains were all read from a single sample in a study of T cell changes during pregnancy in multiple sclerosis. Clones were read by immunoSEQ multiplex PCR, and TCRdb kept only the in-frame ones, dropping some. This table has 55,000 to 70,000 clones, 90% to 95% appearing once. Sample: peripheral blood, taken in the second trimester of pregnancy. The origin of the receptors is a female donor in good health, enrolled as a control in a pregnancy study.

This chain links TRBV2 with TRBJ2-3, with 7 positions matching TRBD2. The CDR3 length is 16 residues. Unmatched junction bases numbered 10, after V lost 6 bases and J lost 1 base. CDR1 is SNHLY, CDR2 FYNNEI, per germline. The DNA for the CDR3 is TGTGCCAGCAGCCCCCTCGGGGCGGGGGGCACAGATACGCAGTATTTT. Its translation is CASSPLGAGGTDTQYF.

The chain uses TRBV7-9 and TRBJ1-2, with 7 positions matching TRBD1. The CDR3 contains 12 residues. Germline loops: CDR1 SEHNR, CDR2 FQNEAQ (reference sequence). Trimming removed 3 bases from V and 6 bases from J; junction bases left unmatched: 1. This CDR3 is CASSFGQDGYTF. In DNA form, the CDR3 reads TGTGCCAGCAGCTTCGGACAGGATGGCTACACCTTC.

In regard to this clone: Other DNA sequences in this specimen translate into the identical CDR3. V and J are TRBV5-6 and TRBJ1-1; D may be TRBD1 (5 bases). Germline CDR1 and CDR2: SGHDT and YYEEEE. Trimming took off 1 base at V and 5 bases at J, with 6 bases between the two ends. The CDR3 contains 12 residues. CDR3 protein: CASSLRGTEAFF. The DNA for the CDR3 is TGTGCCAGCAGCTTGAGGGGAACTGAAGCTTTCTTT.

V gene TRBV6-5 combines with J gene TRBJ1-3; D might be TRBD1 (6 bases). CDR3 length: 16 amino acids. Trimming left V 2 bases short and J 0 bases short, with 11 bases between. Per germline, CDR1 MNHEY and CDR2 SVGAGI. The CDR3 region has the DNA TGTGCCAGCAGTTACGGGGACATTAGCTCTGGAAACACCATATATTTT. This sequence encodes CASSYGDISSGNTIYF.

This sequence joins TRBV4-2 and TRBJ1-3; no firm D call. V lost 1 base to trimming and J lost 1 base, with 8 bases between them. From germline, CDR1 is LGHNA and CDR2 YNFKEQ. CDR3 length: 15 residues. CDR3 sequence (DNA): TGTGCCAGCAGCCAAGCGAGGCAGTCTGGAAACACCATATATTTT. Translation: CASSQARQSGNTIYF.

The chain combines TRBV28 with TRBJ2-1, with a tentative D call TRBD2 (6 bases). Germline V gives CDR1 MDHEN, CDR2 SYDVKM. Trimming cost V 6 bases and J 6 bases, with 15 bases left between them. The CDR3 is 14 residues long. The CDR3 bases are TGTGCCAGCAGGCTGACGGGGGTCCCCAATGAGCAGTTCTTC. Translated: CASRLTGVPNEQFF.

This chain uses TRBV27 with TRBJ1-4; perhaps TRBD1 as D (5 bases). Germline values: CDR1 MNHEY, CDR2 SMNVEV (reference sequence). Trimming took 6 bases from V and 6 from J, leaving 14 bases between them. This CDR3 is built from 14 residues. The CDR3 bases are TGTGCCAGCAGAGCAGGGTATTGGGATGAAAAACTGTTTTTT. As protein: CASRAGYWDEKLFF.

The chain is built from TRBV4-3 and TRBJ2-1, with 10 bases lining up with TRBD2. Germline lookup yields CDR1 LGHNA and CDR2 YSLEER. V lost 1 base and J lost 9; bases outside the gene matches: 12. This CDR3 region has 17 residues. The CDR3: CASSQALRAGGPREQFF. The CDR3 nucleotides read TGCGCCAGCAGCCAAGCCCTGAGAGCGGGAGGGCCACGTGAGCAGTTCTTC.

The V and J genes are TRBV5-1 and TRBJ2-7; 7 positions match TRBD1. Trimming took 4 bases from V and 2 from J; bases not matched to a gene: 9. The CDR3 runs 15 residues. Germline loops: CDR1 SGHRS, CDR2 YFSETQ. DNA of the CDR3: TGCGCCAGCAGCCTGGCCGACAGGGTGGCCTACGAGCAGTACTTC. It yields the protein CASSLADRVAYEQYF.

This clone has only a few counts. The chain couples TRBV5-1 to TRBJ1-1; unclear D gene. The CDR3 totals 13 residues. The germline V gene has CDR1 SGHRS and CDR2 YFSETQ. Trimming took off 2 bases at V and 1 base at J, with 6 bases between the two ends. CDR3 protein: CASSFGENTEAFF. CDR3 nucleotide sequence: TGCGCCAGCAGCTTCGGGGAGAACACTGAAGCTTTCTTT.

The rearrangement joins TRBV6-5 to TRBJ2-7; 11 bases are a match to TRBD2. Germline-derived CDR1 and CDR2 are MNHEY and SVGAGI. Unmatched junction bases numbered 4, after V lost 0 bases and J lost 6 bases. The CDR3 contains 15 residues. As DNA, the CDR3 is TGTGCCAGCAGTTACTCTAGCGGGAGGGTTGCCGAGCAGTACTTC. Protein: CASSYSSGRVAEQYF.

This clone has only a few counts. The chain recombines TRBV12-5 with TRBJ1-5, with no clear D. Deletions cut 7 bases from V and 7 bases from J, with 14 bases between. Germline values: CDR1 LGHNT, CDR2 FRNRAP. This CDR3 is 13 amino acids long. The DNA of the CDR3 is TGTGCTAGTGCCAGCGTGGTCGGGCAGCCCCAGCATTTT. This translates into CASASVVGQPQHF.

The rearrangement joins TRBV11-2 to TRBJ2-7; TRBD1 agrees at 10 bases. V lost 5 bases to trimming and J lost 1 base; unmatched junction nucleotides: 8. CDR3 length: 16 residues. Germline V gene lookup returns CDR1 SGHAT and CDR2 FQNNGV. The CDR3 region is CASSDPGQGMSYEQYF. CDR3 nucleotides: TGTGCCAGCAGCGATCCGGGACAGGGGATGTCCTACGAGCAGTACTTC.